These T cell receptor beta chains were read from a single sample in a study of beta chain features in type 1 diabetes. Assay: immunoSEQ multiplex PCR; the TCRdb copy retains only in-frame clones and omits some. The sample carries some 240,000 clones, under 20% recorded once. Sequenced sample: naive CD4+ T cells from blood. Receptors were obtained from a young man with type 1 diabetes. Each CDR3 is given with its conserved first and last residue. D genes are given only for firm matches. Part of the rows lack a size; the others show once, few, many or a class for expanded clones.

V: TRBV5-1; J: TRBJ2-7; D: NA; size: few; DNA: TGCGCCAGCAGCCTATTGGGACTCTCCTACGAGCAGTACTTC; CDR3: CASSLLGLSYEQYF
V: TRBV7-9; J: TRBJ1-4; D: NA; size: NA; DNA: TGTGCCAGCAGCTTAGACCGGGGAAAACTGTTTTTT; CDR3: CASSLDRGKLFF
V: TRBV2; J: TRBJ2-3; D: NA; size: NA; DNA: TGTGCCAGCAGTGGCCAGGGGGATACGCAGTATTTT; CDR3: CASSGQGDTQYF
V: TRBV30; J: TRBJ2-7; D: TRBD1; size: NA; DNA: TGTGCCTGGAGTGTGTCGACAGGGCCCTACGAGCAGTACTTC; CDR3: CAWSVSTGPYEQYF
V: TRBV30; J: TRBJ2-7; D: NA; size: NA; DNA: TGTGCCTGGACCCGCAGGGGACTCTCCTACGAGCAGTACTTC; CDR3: CAWTRRGLSYEQYF
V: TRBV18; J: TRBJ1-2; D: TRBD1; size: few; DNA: TGTGCCAGCTCACCGGACAGGGTCTATGGCTACACCTTC; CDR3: CASSPDRVYGYTF
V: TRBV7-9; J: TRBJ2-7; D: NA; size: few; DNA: TGTGCCAGCAGCCCTCTCACCGGGACGGAAGTCTACGAGCAGTACTTC; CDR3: CASSPLTGTEVYEQYF
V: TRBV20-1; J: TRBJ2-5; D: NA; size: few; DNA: TGCAGTGCTCTCCCTAGGGAGACCCAGTACTTC; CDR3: CSALPRETQYF
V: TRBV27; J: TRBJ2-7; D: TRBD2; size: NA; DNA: TGTGCCAGCAGTCTGGGACTAGCTTGGGGCGAAGAGTACTTC; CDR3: CASSLGLAWGEEYF
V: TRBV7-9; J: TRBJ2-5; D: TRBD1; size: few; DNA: TGTGCCAGCAGCTCGGACAGGGGGCAAGAGACCCAGTACTTC; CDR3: CASSSDRGQETQYF
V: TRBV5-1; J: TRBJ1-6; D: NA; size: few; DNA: TGCGCCAGCAGCTTGGGCCAGGGGAATAATTCACCCCTCCACTTT; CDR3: CASSLGQGNNSPLHF
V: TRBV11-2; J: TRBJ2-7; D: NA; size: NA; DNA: TGTGCCAGCAGCTTAGCTTTACCGGGACTCGGGTCCTACGAGCAGTACTTC; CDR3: CASSLALPGLGSYEQYF
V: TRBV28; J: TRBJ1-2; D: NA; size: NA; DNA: TGTGCCAGCAGTTCCGACAGCAACTATGGCTACACCTTC; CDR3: CASSSDSNYGYTF
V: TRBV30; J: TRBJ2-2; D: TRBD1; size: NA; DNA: TGTGCCTGGAGCAAGATACAGGGGCTAGGGGAGCTGTTTTTT; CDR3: CAWSKIQGLGELFF
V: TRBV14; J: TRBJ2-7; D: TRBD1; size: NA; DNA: TGTGCCAGCAGAGGACAGGGAAAGGTTTACGAGCAGTACTTC; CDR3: CASRGQGKVYEQYF
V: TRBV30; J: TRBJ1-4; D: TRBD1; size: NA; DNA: TGTGCCTGGGGACAGGGATTTGGAAAACTGTTTTTT; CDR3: CAWGQGFGKLFF
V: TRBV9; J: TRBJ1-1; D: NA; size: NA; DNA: TGTGCCAGCAGCGTTAGAGGACAGAACACTGAAGCTTTCTTT; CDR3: CASSVRGQNTEAFF
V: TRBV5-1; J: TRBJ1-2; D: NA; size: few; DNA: TGCGCCAGCAGCACCCCCGGGACGGTCTATGGCTACACCTTC; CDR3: CASSTPGTVYGYTF
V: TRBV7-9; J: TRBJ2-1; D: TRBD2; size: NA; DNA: TGTGCCAGCAGCCAGGGACTAGCGGGAGGAAGTGAGCAGTTCTTC; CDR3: CASSQGLAGGSEQFF
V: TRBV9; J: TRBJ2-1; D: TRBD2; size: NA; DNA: TGTGCCAGCAGCGTAAACGCTGGGACTAGCGATGAGCAGTTCTTC; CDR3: CASSVNAGTSDEQFF
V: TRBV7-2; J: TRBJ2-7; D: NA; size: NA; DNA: TGTGCCAGCAGCTTAGCCCGGACCTACGAGCAGTACTTC; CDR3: CASSLARTYEQYF
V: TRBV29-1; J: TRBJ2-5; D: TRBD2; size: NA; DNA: TGCAGCGTTGACAGGGAGGGAGAGACCCAGTACTTC; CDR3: CSVDREGETQYF
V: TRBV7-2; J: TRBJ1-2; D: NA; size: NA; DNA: TGTGCCAGCAGCTTTGAAGGGGCGCCGGACGGCTACACCTTC; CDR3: CASSFEGAPDGYTF
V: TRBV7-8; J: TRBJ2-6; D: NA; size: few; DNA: TGTGCCAGCAGCTTAGTAAGGGGCAGAGCCGCTGGGGCCAACGTCCTGACTTTC; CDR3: CASSLVRGRAAGANVLTF
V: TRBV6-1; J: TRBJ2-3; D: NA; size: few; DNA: TGTGCCAGCACCACGTCAGGTCCCCTGGCGGATACGCAGTATTTT; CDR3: CASTTSGPLADTQYF
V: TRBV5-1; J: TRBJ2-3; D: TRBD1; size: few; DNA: TGCGCCAGCGGACAGGACACAGATACGCAGTATTTT; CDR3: CASGQDTDTQYF
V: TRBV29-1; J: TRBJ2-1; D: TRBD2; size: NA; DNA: TGCAGCGGGAAGAGCGGGAGTTTCTACAATGAGCAGTTCTTC; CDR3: CSGKSGSFYNEQFF
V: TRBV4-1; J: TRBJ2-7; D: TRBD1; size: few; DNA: TGCGCCAGCAGCCGGGGACAGGGAGGCTCCTACGAGCAGTACTTC; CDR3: CASSRGQGGSYEQYF
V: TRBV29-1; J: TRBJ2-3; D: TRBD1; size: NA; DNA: TGCAGCGCCGGGACAGGCCCAGATACGCAGTATTTT; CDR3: CSAGTGPDTQYF
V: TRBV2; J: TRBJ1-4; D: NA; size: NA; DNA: TGTGCCGGCCAGAAGGGCTGGCCTAATGAAAAACTGTTTTTT; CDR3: CAGQKGWPNEKLFF
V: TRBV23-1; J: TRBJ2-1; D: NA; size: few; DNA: TGCGCCAGCAGTCATCGTCAGTTTAGCGGTAACAATGAGCAGTTCTTC; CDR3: CASSHRQFSGNNEQFF
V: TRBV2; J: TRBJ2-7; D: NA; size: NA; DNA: TGTGCCAGCAGTCAGGGTCCCGCCTACGAGCAGTACTTC; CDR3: CASSQGPAYEQYF
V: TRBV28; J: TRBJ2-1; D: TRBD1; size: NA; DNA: TGTGCCAGCAGTGCACTCCCGGGACAGACGAGCTCCTACAATGAGCAGTTCTTC; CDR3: CASSALPGQTSSYNEQFF
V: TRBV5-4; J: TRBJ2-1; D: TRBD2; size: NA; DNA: TGTGCCAGCAGCGCGGGGACTAGCTCACATGAGCAGTTCTTC; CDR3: CASSAGTSSHEQFF
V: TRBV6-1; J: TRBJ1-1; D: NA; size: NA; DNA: TGTGCCAGCGGACCCGTCGGGGGGCGGGACACTGAAGCTTTCTTT; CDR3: CASGPVGGRDTEAFF
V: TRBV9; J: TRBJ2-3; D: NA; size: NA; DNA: TGTGCCAGCAGCGTTCTAGGGGGAAGTGGGAATACGCAGTATTTT; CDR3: CASSVLGGSGNTQYF
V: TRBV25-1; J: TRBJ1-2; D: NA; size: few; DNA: TGTGCCAGCAGTGAATCGGGAGGGAGCGGCTACACCTTC; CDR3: CASSESGGSGYTF
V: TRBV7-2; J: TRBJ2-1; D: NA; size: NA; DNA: TGTGCCAGCAGCTTAGGTTCGGCTAGCCGCTACAATGAGCAGTTCTTC; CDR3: CASSLGSASRYNEQFF
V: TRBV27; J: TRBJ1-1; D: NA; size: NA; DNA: TGTGCCAGCAGTTTCGCCGGGACGGAGAACACTGAAGCTTTCTTT; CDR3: CASSFAGTENTEAFF
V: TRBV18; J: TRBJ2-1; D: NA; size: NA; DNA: TGTGCCAGCTCACCAACCGCCCCTGGGGGTTACAATGAGCAGTTCTTC; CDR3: CASSPTAPGGYNEQFF
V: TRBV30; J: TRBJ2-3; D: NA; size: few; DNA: TGTGCCTGGAGTGGCAACACAGATACGCAGTATTTT; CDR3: CAWSGNTDTQYF